The 21 T cell receptor beta chains in this list originate from one sample, sequenced in a study of blood T cell repertoires in COVID-19. Only in-frame clones appear in the TCRdb table, and some are missing; sequencing was by immunoSEQ multiplex PCR. Here the sample spans 90,000 to 140,000 clones, roughly four fifths being singletons. Sequencing was carried out using peripheral blood. These receptors were collected from a woman aged 80 or over with acute or convalescent COVID-19.

The chain is built from TRBV27 and TRBJ1-4, with TRBD1 matching 9 bases. This CDR3 comprises 21 residues. After removal of 6 bases from V and 0 bases from J, the junction contained 20 bases not matched to a gene. Germline CDR1 is MNHEY and CDR2 is SMNVEV (reference sequence). In nucleotides, the CDR3 is TGTGCCAGCAGCCCTATATACACCGGGACAGGGTTGGTAGCAACTAATGAAAAACTGTTTTTT. Translated, it gives CASSPIYTGTGLVATNEKLFF.

This sequence joins TRBV11-3 and TRBJ2-3; no clear D gene. The CDR3 is made up of 12 amino acids. Looked up from germline, CDR1 is SGHNT and CDR2 is YENEEA. V lost 5 bases, J lost 2 bases, and 5 bases lay in between. The CDR3 sequence is CASSHNTDTQYF. CDR3 sequence (DNA): TGTGCCAGCAGCCACAACACAGATACGCAGTATTTT.

The chain carries TRBV10-3 and TRBJ1-4, with 11 positions matching TRBD1. The CDR3 consists of 17 residues. The germline gives CDR1 ENHRY, CDR2 SYGVKD. The junction had 11 bases not matched to a gene; V was cut back by 6 bases and J by 5 bases. CDR3 amino acids: CAIRKGQGAEENEKLFF. CDR3 sequence (DNA): TGTGCCATCAGGAAAGGACAGGGGGCGGAAGAAAATGAAAAACTGTTTTTT.

This chain links TRBV27 with TRBJ2-1; 11 bases fit TRBD2. With V trimmed by 8 bases and J by 3 bases, 9 bases remained unmatched. Germline-derived CDR1 and CDR2 are MNHEY and SMNVEV (reference sequence). The CDR3 has 16 residues. The CDR3 region is CASHPFLAGGYNEQFF. The DNA for the CDR3 is TGTGCCAGCCACCCTTTTCTAGCGGGAGGCTACAATGAGCAGTTCTTC.

V and J are TRBV3-1 (or the pseudogene TRBV3-2) and TRBJ1-2; 7 bases are shared with TRBD1. This CDR3 comprises 14 residues. Unmatched junction bases numbered 4, after V lost 4 bases and J lost 2 bases. Germline CDR1 is LGHDT and CDR2 is YNNKEL (reference sequence). The CDR3 nucleotides read TGTGCCAGCAGCCCTGGGACAGTGAACTATGGCTACACCTTC. Its protein product is CASSPGTVNYGYTF.

The chain employs TRBV12-3 or TRBV12-4 and TRBJ1-5; no clear D. V was shortened by 3 bases and J by 5 bases, with 5 bases between the two germline ends. This CDR3 contains 12 residues. The chain's CDR3 is CASSFSDQPQHF. CDR3 coding DNA: TGTGCCAGCAGTTTCTCCGATCAGCCCCAGCATTTT.

The chain joins TRBV30 to TRBJ1-3; D not resolved. The length of the CDR3 is 12 residues. Germline loops: CDR1 GTSNPN, CDR2 SVGIG (reference sequence). Trimming cost V 4 bases and J 0 bases, with 4 bases left between them. CDR3 loop: CAWTGSGNTIYF. CDR3 nucleotides: TGTGCCTGGACGGGCTCTGGAAACACCATATATTTT.

The chain combines TRBV2 with TRBJ1-1, with 10 bases identical to TRBD1. V dropped 10 bases and J dropped 1; count of bases not matched to a gene: 3. This CDR3 is 13 amino acids long. From germline, CDR1 is SNHLY and CDR2 FYNNEI. CDR3 amino acids: CATTGGPNTEAFF. The DNA for the CDR3 is TGTGCCACGACAGGGGGCCCGAACACTGAAGCTTTCTTT.

V usage is TRBV9 and J usage is TRBJ2-1; 8 bases are a match to TRBD2. Germline V gene lookup returns CDR1 SGDLS and CDR2 YYNGEE. The J segment lost 7 bases and the V segment lost 3 bases, leaving 15 bases of the junction unmatched. The CDR3 length is 17 residues. CDR3 bases: TGTGCCAGCAGCGCCGACTTGGGAGCGGGAGTACGGAATGAGCAGTTCTTC. Translated, it gives CASSADLGAGVRNEQFF.

This clone was seen only a few times. The chain carries TRBV7-8 and TRBJ1-1; 10 positions agree with TRBD1. CDR3 length: 13 residues. V gave up 3 bases and J gave up 10 bases; unmatched junction bases: 5. Germline V gene sequence: CDR1 SGHVS, CDR2 FQNEAQ. This CDR3 reads CASSLGQGTGAFF. CDR3 in DNA: TGTGCCAGCAGCTTGGGACAGGGGACCGGAGCTTTCTTT.

The gene calls are TRBV5-6 and TRBJ2-5; D might be TRBD2 (5 bases). V was shortened by 4 bases and J by 5 bases, with 9 bases between the two germline ends. The CDR3 length is 12 residues. The germline V gene has CDR1 SGHDT and CDR2 YYEEEE. CDR3 amino acids: CASSGAGETQYF. Written as DNA, the CDR3 is TGTGCCAGCAGCGGCGCGGGCGAGACCCAGTACTTC.

The V and J genes are TRBV6-5 and TRBJ2-2; D is undetermined. CDR1 is MNHEY and CDR2 is SVGAGI in the germline V gene. V was trimmed by 8 bases and J by 5 bases, leaving 12 bases between them. This CDR3 has 13 amino acids. The CDR3 DNA reads TGTGCCAGCTCCGAGCCCTTTACCGGGGAGCTGTTTTTT. Its translation: CASSEPFTGELFF.

The chain links TRBV19 to TRBJ2-1; TRBD1 matches 9 bases. V lost 7 bases and J lost 4; bases outside the gene matches: 5. The CDR3 loop spans 14 amino acids. Germline V CDR1 and CDR2: LNHDA, SQIVND (reference sequence). The CDR3: CASKSTGGYNEQFF. The CDR3 DNA follows: TGTGCCAGTAAATCGACAGGGGGTTACAATGAGCAGTTCTTC.

This chain links TRBV12-3 or TRBV12-4 with TRBJ2-2; 7 bases map to TRBD1. The J segment lost 7 bases and the V segment lost 5 bases, leaving 4 bases of the junction unmatched. The CDR3 loop spans 13 amino acids. CDR3 coding DNA: TGTGCCAGCAGTCTACGACAGGGCGGGGAGCTGTTTTTT. It specifies CASSLRQGGELFF.

The chain combines TRBV27 with TRBJ2-2; TRBD2 matches 10 bases. The CDR3 is made up of 16 amino acids. Germline V lookup: CDR1 MNHEY, CDR2 SMNVEV (reference sequence). After removal of 6 bases from V and 5 bases from J, the junction contained 9 bases not matched to a gene. The CDR3 reads CASRNPAGGRTGELFF. CDR3 in DNA: TGTGCCAGCAGGAACCCAGCGGGAGGGCGGACCGGGGAGCTGTTTTTT.

The CDR3 sequence: CASSPLARDNEQFF. As DNA, the CDR3 is TGTGCTAGTTCCCCCCTAGCGCGGGACAATGAGCAGTTCTTC. The V gene is TRBV12-5, the J gene TRBJ2-1; TRBD2 might be the D (6 bases). This CDR3 region has 14 residues. V was clipped by 8 bases and J by 5 bases, with 16 bases between them. CDR1 LGHNT and CDR2 FRNRAP come from the germline V gene.

The chain recombines TRBV29-1 with TRBJ1-4, with D possibly matching TRBD1 (5 bases). The CDR3 sequence is 12 residues long. Trimming removed 4 bases at V and 6 bases at J, with 9 bases between. Germline V gene lookup returns CDR1 SQVTM and CDR2 ANQGSEA. As DNA, the CDR3 is TGCAGCGTTGCATGGGGGGATGAAAAACTGTTTTTT. Translating gives CSVAWGDEKLFF.

The chain couples TRBV14 to TRBJ2-2, with a tentative D call TRBD1 (7 bases). There are 16 residues in the CDR3. Germline lookup yields CDR1 SGHDN and CDR2 FVKESK. Trimming left V 4 bases short and J 4 bases short, with 16 bases between. The CDR3 DNA follows: TGTGCCAGCAGCCCCACAGGCCAGGGGGGCACCGGGGAGCTGTTTTTT. Encoded protein: CASSPTGQGGTGELFF.

This sequence joins TRBV5-1 and TRBJ2-1; a possible D gene is TRBD2 (5 bases). Trimming shortened V by 0 bases and J by 4 bases, and 11 bases separated the two germline ends. Germline-derived CDR1 and CDR2 are SGHRS and YFSETQ. The length of the CDR3 is 15 residues. CDR3 bases: TGCGCCAGCAGCTTGGAAGCGGAGCGATACAATGAGCAGTTCTTC. It is translated as CASSLEAERYNEQFF.

This clone was picked up a small number of times. V and J are TRBV27 and TRBJ2-5; 11 nucleotides match TRBD2. The germline gives CDR1 MNHEY, CDR2 SMNVEV (reference sequence). The CDR3 totals 16 residues. V dropped 7 bases and J dropped 2; count of bases not matched to a gene: 9. The CDR3 is CASNSGTSGLQETQYF. The CDR3 DNA reads TGTGCCAGCAATTCCGGGACTAGCGGCCTTCAAGAGACCCAGTACTTC.

The CDR3 DNA reads as TGTGCCAGCAGTTCAATCCCCTACACTAAGAACACCGGGGAGCTGTTTTTT. Translating it yields CASSSIPYTKNTGELFF. This sequence joins TRBV28 and TRBJ2-2; D gene unclear. The V and J ends lost 4 bases and 1 base respectively, with 16 bases between them. The CDR3 runs 17 residues. Germline loops: CDR1 MDHEN, CDR2 SYDVKM.